One sample yielded the 29 T cell receptor beta chains listed below, sequenced in a study of blood T cell repertoires in COVID-19 (dated by TCRdb to 2019 to 2021). The library was prepared using the immunoSEQ multiplex PCR assay. Entries here come from immuneACCESS through TCRdb and include only in-frame sequences with V and J called. Some clones fail to appear in such tables; in the studies checked, an unresolved V gene covers under half of the shortfall, and the cause of the remainder is unknown. This sample has tens of thousands of clones in its table, and about 88% of those were observed once. 9.1% of the sample is held by the ten biggest clonotypes. Input material: peripheral blood. The receptors originated from a human donor in a cohort sampled during active COVID-19.

This clone was observed once. The chain links TRBV24-1 to TRBJ2-3; possibly TRBD2 for D (6 bases). CDR3 length equals 16 residues. CDR1 KGHDR and CDR2 SFDVKD come from the germline V gene. V was pared by 3 bases and J by 2 bases, with 14 bases between. Here the CDR3 reads CATSDGGRIDTDTQYF. The CDR3 nucleotides read TGTGCCACCAGTGATGGAGGGAGGATCGACACAGATACGCAGTATTTT.

CDR3 protein: CSVTISDRIYGYTF. The CDR3 DNA is TGCAGCGTGACTATCTCGGACAGAATCTATGGCTACACCTTC. The chain links TRBV29-1 to TRBJ1-2; D possibly corresponds to TRBD1 (6 bases). Germline lookup yields CDR1 SQVTM and CDR2 ANQGSEA. V dropped 6 bases and J dropped 4 bases, with 18 bases sitting between them. The CDR3 has 14 residues.

The table lists this clone with a few counts. The gene calls are TRBV3-1 (or the pseudogene TRBV3-2) and TRBJ1-1; no clear D gene. This CDR3 region has 13 residues. Trimming stripped 4 bases from V and 2 bases from J, with 8 bases between. Germline assignment: CDR1 LGHDT and CDR2 YNNKEL (reference sequence). In nucleotides, the CDR3 is TGTGCCAGCAGCCGCCAGGTTAACACTGAAGCTTTCTTT. Amino acid sequence: CASSRQVNTEAFF.

The chain links TRBV5-1 to TRBJ1-1, with D maybe TRBD1 (5 bases). The CDR3 consists of 16 residues. CDR1 SGHRS and CDR2 YFSETQ come from the germline V gene. V lost 3 bases to trimming and J lost 0 bases, with 15 bases between them. The CDR3 is CASSSRRGLVNTEAFF. The CDR3 bases are TGCGCCAGCAGCTCCCGACGGGGACTTGTGAACACTGAAGCTTTCTTT.

This clone was counted a few times. V and J are TRBV6-6 and TRBJ2-2; tentatively, D is TRBD1 (5 bases). Trimming took off 6 bases at V and 4 bases at J, with 9 bases between the two ends. This CDR3 contains 13 residues. Germline V gene sequence: CDR1 MNHNY, CDR2 SVGAGI (reference sequence). The CDR3: CASRRQTTGELFF. The CDR3 region has the DNA TGTGCCAGCAGGAGACAGACCACCGGGGAGCTGTTTTTT.

The genes are TRBV2 and TRBJ1-2, with TRBD1 as a possible D gene (6 bases). V was trimmed by 5 bases and J by 2 bases, leaving 9 bases between them. CDR1 and CDR2 from the germline V gene are SNHLY and FYNNEI. This CDR3 is built from 13 residues. CDR3 loop: CASSLDSNYGYTF. The CDR3, as DNA: TGTGCCAGCAGTTTGGACAGCAACTATGGCTACACCTTC. Filled out from reference TRBV2 and TRBJ1-2, the complete variable domain reads EPEVTQTPSHQVTQMGQEVILRCVPISNHLYFYWYRQILGQKVEFLVSFYNNEISEKSEIFDDQFSVERPDGSNFTLKIRSTKLEDSAMYFCASSLDSNYGYTFGSGTRLTVV.

This rearrangement joins TRBV2 to TRBJ1-2, with D perhaps matching TRBD1 (5 bases). The germline V and J ends were trimmed by 3 bases and 4 bases, with 15 bases remaining between them. The CDR3 is 15 residues long. Looked up from germline, CDR1 is SNHLY and CDR2 is FYNNEI. This CDR3 reads CASSEGGHSTYGYTF. The DNA of the CDR3 is TGTGCCAGCAGTGAGGGAGGACACTCCACCTATGGCTACACCTTC.

The V and J genes are TRBV27 and TRBJ2-3; the match to TRBD2 covers 8 bases. With V trimmed by 6 bases and J by 4 bases, 6 bases remained unmatched. CDR3 length: 14 residues. Germline lookup yields CDR1 MNHEY and CDR2 SMNVEV (reference sequence). For the CDR3, the DNA is TGTGCCAGCAGAGAAAGCGGGAGCTCAGATACGCAGTATTTT. Translating it yields CASRESGSSDTQYF.

The CDR3 coding sequence is TGCGCCACCGTTACAGGGAACGCAGATACGCAGTATTTT. Its translation: CATVTGNADTQYF. This chain joins TRBV10-1 and TRBJ2-3, with D perhaps TRBD1 (6 bases). Germline values: CDR1 WNHNN, CDR2 SYGVQD (reference sequence). V lost 10 bases and J 4 bases, leaving 15 bases between the germline ends. The CDR3 consists of 13 residues.

J is TRBJ2-3 and V is TRBV11-1; D is ambiguous. The CDR3 contains 16 residues. Germline V gene sequence: CDR1 SGHAT, CDR2 FQDESV (reference sequence). The V gene lost 2 bases and the J gene lost 2 bases, with 14 bases spanning the gap. The CDR3 nucleotides are TGTGCCAGCAGCTTATCGGTCAGACAAATCACAGATACGCAGTATTTT. It specifies CASSLSVRQITDTQYF.

The chain couples TRBV30 to TRBJ2-7; D not resolved. The CDR3 covers 13 residues. Trimming pared 2 bases from V and 3 bases from J, leaving 11 bases between. Germline V gene sequence: CDR1 GTSNPN, CDR2 SVGIG (reference sequence). The CDR3 loop is CAWSTGQVYEQYF. The CDR3 coding sequence is TGTGCCTGGAGTACTGGGCAGGTCTACGAGCAGTACTTC.

The genes are TRBV18 and TRBJ2-1; TRBD2 matches at 14 bases. Germline V gene lookup returns CDR1 KGHSH and CDR2 LQKENI. The CDR3 has 16 amino acids. The J segment lost 9 bases and the V segment lost 5 bases, leaving 9 bases of the junction unmatched. CDR3 DNA sequence: TGTGCCAGCTCATCAGGGACTAGCGGGAGTCGGGGTGAGCAGTTCTTC. Translating it yields CASSSGTSGSRGEQFF.

The CDR3 DNA reads as TGTGCCAGCTCACCTCTACAGGGGAGTAGAGAAAAACTGTTTTTT. Translation: CASSPLQGSREKLFF. The chain joins TRBV18 to TRBJ1-4; 7 nucleotides line up with TRBD1. V lost 3 bases and J lost 8; bases outside the gene matches: 9. The germline V gene encodes CDR1 KGHSH and CDR2 LQKENI. The CDR3 spans 15 residues.

The chain couples TRBV24-1 to TRBJ2-1, with 8 bases aligning to TRBD2. Unmatched junction bases numbered 4, after V lost 0 bases and J lost 4 bases. Per the germline V gene, CDR1 is KGHDR and CDR2 is SFDVKD. The CDR3 extends over 16 amino acids. CDR3 region: CATSDLRASGYNEQFF. The CDR3 DNA is TGTGCCACCAGTGATTTGAGGGCTAGCGGGTACAATGAGCAGTTCTTC.

This clone was detected only a few times. Here the CDR3 reads CASSLSGTDYEQYF. DNA for the CDR3: TGTGCCAGCAGTCTCTCCGGGACAGACTACGAGCAGTACTTC. The V call is TRBV2, the J call TRBJ2-7, with TRBD1 matching 7 bases. Losses at the gene ends were 5 bases for V and 3 bases for J; bases not matched to a gene: 7. The CDR3 contains 14 residues. CDR1 is SNHLY and CDR2 is FYNNEI in the germline V gene.

V is TRBV2 and J is TRBJ1-6, with D hard to call. Trimming pared 4 bases from V and 7 bases from J, leaving 5 bases between. The CDR3 spans 12 residues. Germline CDR1 reads SNHLY; CDR2 reads FYNNEI. Here the CDR3 reads CASSAGNSPLHF. The CDR3 bases are TGTGCCAGCAGTGCCGGGAATTCACCCCTCCACTTT. Using reference TRBV2 and TRBJ1-6 for the parts outside the CDR3, the full variable domain is EPEVTQTPSHQVTQMGQEVILRCVPISNHLYFYWYRQILGQKVEFLVSFYNNEISEKSEIFDDQFSVERPDGSNFTLKIRSTKLEDSAMYFCASSAGNSPLHFGNGTRLTVT.

The rearrangement uses TRBV3-1 (or the pseudogene TRBV3-2) and TRBJ2-3, with 8 bases lining up with TRBD1. Looked up from germline, CDR1 is LGHDT and CDR2 is YNNKEL (reference sequence). The V gene end was trimmed by 3 bases and the J gene end by 4 bases; junction bases not matched to a gene: 6. This CDR3 is 15 amino acids long. The CDR3 region is CASSHTPTGADTQYF. The DNA for the CDR3 is TGTGCCAGCAGCCACACCCCGACAGGGGCAGATACGCAGTATTTT.

This chain uses TRBV7-6 with TRBJ2-1; the match to TRBD2 covers 9 bases. Trimming cost V 5 bases and J 3 bases; bases outside gene matches: 5. The CDR3 has 15 amino acids. Germline CDR1 reads SGHVS; CDR2 reads FNYEAQ. The CDR3 bases are TGTGCCAGCAGCCCCCAAGCGGGAGGCTACAATGAGCAGTTCTTC. Translated: CASSPQAGGYNEQFF.

The gene calls are TRBV25-1 and TRBJ1-1; 7 bases match TRBD1. The CDR3 consists of 14 residues. V trimming: 3 bases; J trimming: 2 bases; junction bases outside the gene matches: 3. Germline CDR1 is MGHDK and CDR2 is SYGVNS. The CDR3 nucleotides are TGTGCCAGCAGTGAGACAGGGTTTAACACTGAAGCTTTCTTT. This encodes CASSETGFNTEAFF. Full variable domain (rest looked up from reference TRBV25-1 and TRBJ1-1): EADIYQTPRYLVIGTGKKITLECSQTMGHDKMYWYQQDPGMELHLIHYSYGVNSTEKGDLSSESTVSRIRTEHFPLTLESARPSHTSQYLCASSETGFNTEAFFGQGTRLTVV.

The chain employs TRBV5-1 and TRBJ1-1; possibly TRBD1 for D (6 bases). This CDR3 is built from 15 residues. Germline V gene sequence: CDR1 SGHRS, CDR2 YFSETQ. The ends were cut back, 2 bases at V and 1 base at J, with 12 bases in the middle. The CDR3 here is CASSFDPGQNTEAFF. CDR3 nucleotide sequence: TGCGCCAGCAGCTTCGATCCGGGACAGAACACTGAAGCTTTCTTT.

The chain is built from TRBV19 and TRBJ2-3, with TRBD1 matching over 11 bases. V lost 2 bases and J lost 4; bases outside the gene matches: 8. The CDR3 contains 17 residues. Germline CDR1 is LNHDA and CDR2 is SQIVND (reference sequence). The CDR3 spells CASSIIAPGQGADTQYF. CDR3 sequence (DNA): TGTGCCAGTAGTATAATCGCCCCGGGACAGGGGGCAGATACGCAGTATTTT. Supplemented by reference TRBV19 and TRBJ2-3, the full variable domain reads DGGITQSPKYLFRKEGQNVTLSCEQNLNHDAMYWYRQDPGQGLRLIYYSQIVNDFQKGDIAEGYSVSREKKESFPLTVTSAQKNPTAFYLCASSIIAPGQGADTQYFGPGTRLTVL.

The chain is built from TRBV19 and TRBJ1-4, with D possibly matching TRBD1 (6 bases). Trimming removed 3 bases at V and 3 bases at J, with 8 bases between. Germline values: CDR1 LNHDA, CDR2 SQIVND (reference sequence). The CDR3 runs to 14 residues. CDR3 sequence (DNA): TGTGCCAGTAGTATTAGGACAGCTAATGAAAAACTGTTTTTT. Amino acid sequence: CASSIRTANEKLFF.

The chain uses TRBV6-5 and TRBJ2-2; D is perhaps TRBD1 (5 bases). V dropped 7 bases and J dropped 1 base, with 13 bases sitting between them. This CDR3 contains 15 residues. CDR1 is MNHEY and CDR2 is SVGAGI in the germline V gene. DNA for the CDR3: TGTGCCAGCAAACGGACGACAGTGAACACCGGGGAGCTGTTTTTT. Encoded protein: CASKRTTVNTGELFF.

The chain combines TRBV7-2 with TRBJ2-7, with D tentatively TRBD1 (6 bases). CDR1 and CDR2 from the germline V gene are SGHTA and FQGNSA. The CDR3 covers 14 residues. Trimming shortened V by 6 bases and J by 4 bases, and 16 bases separated the two germline ends. The chain's CDR3 is CASRLPGTSYEQYF. CDR3 DNA: TGTGCCAGCAGATTACCCGGGACATCGTACGAGCAGTACTTC.

This chain connects TRBV11-1 to TRBJ1-1; 7 bases are shared with TRBD1. This CDR3 spans 12 amino acids. Germline CDR1 and CDR2: SGHAT and FQDESV (reference sequence). The J segment lost 8 bases and the V segment lost 5 bases, leaving 5 bases of the junction unmatched. CDR3 sequence: CASSPDREEAFF. CDR3 nucleotide sequence: TGTGCCAGCAGCCCCGACAGGGAAGAAGCTTTCTTT.

The chain is built from TRBV4-1 and TRBJ1-6; possibly TRBD1 for D (6 bases). The length of the CDR3 is 15 residues. Germline CDR1 is MGHRA and CDR2 is YSYEKL. V was pared by 2 bases and J by 10 bases, with 15 bases between. CDR3 sequence reads: CASSQSLQGASPLHF. CDR3 sequence (DNA): TGCGCCAGCAGCCAATCCTTACAGGGTGCGTCACCCCTCCACTTT.

The V call is TRBV5-1, the J call TRBJ2-2; D uncertain. CDR1 is SGHRS, CDR2 YFSETQ, per germline. The CDR3 runs 15 residues. V was clipped by 2 bases and J by 0 bases, with 8 bases between them. CDR3 sequence: CASSFSTANTGELFF. The CDR3 DNA sequence: TGCGCCAGCAGCTTCTCTACCGCGAACACCGGGGAGCTGTTTTTT. The full variable domain, with the rest looked up from reference TRBV5-1 and TRBJ2-2, is KAGVTQTPRYLIKTRGQQVTLSCSPISGHRSVSWYQQTPGQGLQFLFEYFSETQRNKGNFPGRFSGRQFSNSRSEMNVSTLELGDSALYLCASSFSTANTGELFFGEGSRLTVL.

The J gene is TRBJ1-3, the V gene TRBV4-2; weak D call: TRBD1 (5 bases). This CDR3 has 18 amino acids. Trimming left V 0 bases short and J 3 bases short, with 18 bases between. The germline CDR1 and CDR2 sequences are LGHNA and YNFKEQ. CDR3 sequence (DNA): TGTGCCAGCAGCCAAGACCTTCTCAGGACAAAGGGTGGAAACACCATATATTTT. Translation gives CASSQDLLRTKGGNTIYF.

V usage is TRBV7-3 and J usage is TRBJ2-3; 9 positions match TRBD1. Unmatched junction bases numbered 4, after V lost 4 bases and J lost 2 bases. Germline lookup yields CDR1 SGHTA and CDR2 FQGTGA. CDR3 length: 15 amino acids. The CDR3 coding sequence is TGTGCCAGCAGCTCGGGACAGGGCCCCACAGATACGCAGTATTTT. Amino acid sequence: CASSSGQGPTDTQYF.